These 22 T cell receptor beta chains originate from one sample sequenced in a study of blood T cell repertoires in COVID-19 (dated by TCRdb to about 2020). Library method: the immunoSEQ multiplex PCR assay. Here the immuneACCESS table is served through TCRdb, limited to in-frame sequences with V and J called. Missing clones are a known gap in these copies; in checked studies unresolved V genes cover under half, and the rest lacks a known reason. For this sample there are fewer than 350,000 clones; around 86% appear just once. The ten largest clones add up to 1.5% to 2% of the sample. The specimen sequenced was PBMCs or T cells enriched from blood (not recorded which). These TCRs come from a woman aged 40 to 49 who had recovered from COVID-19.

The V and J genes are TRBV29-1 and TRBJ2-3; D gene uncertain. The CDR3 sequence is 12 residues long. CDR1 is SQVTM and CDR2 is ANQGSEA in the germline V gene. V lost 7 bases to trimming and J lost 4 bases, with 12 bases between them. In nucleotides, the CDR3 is TGCAGCGCCTTGACTCCCCCAGATACGCAGTATTTT. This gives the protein CSALTPPDTQYF.

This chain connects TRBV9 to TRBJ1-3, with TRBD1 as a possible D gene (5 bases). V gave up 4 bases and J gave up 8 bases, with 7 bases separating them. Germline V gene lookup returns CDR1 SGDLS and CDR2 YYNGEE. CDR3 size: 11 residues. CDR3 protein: CASSKQDTIYF. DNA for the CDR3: TGTGCCAGCAGCAAACAGGACACCATATATTTT.

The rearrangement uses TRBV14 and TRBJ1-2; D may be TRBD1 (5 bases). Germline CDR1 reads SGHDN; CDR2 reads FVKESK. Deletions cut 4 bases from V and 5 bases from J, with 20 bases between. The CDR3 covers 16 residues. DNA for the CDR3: TGTGCCAGCAGCCCGGCACGGATACAGGAGAGGTATGGCTACACCTTC. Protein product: CASSPARIQERYGYTF.

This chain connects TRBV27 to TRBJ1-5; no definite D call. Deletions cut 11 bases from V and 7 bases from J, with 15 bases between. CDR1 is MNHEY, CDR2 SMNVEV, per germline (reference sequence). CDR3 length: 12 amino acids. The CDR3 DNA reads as TGTGCCTCAAAAACCACGGGGCAGCCCCAGCATTTT. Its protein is CASKTTGQPQHF.

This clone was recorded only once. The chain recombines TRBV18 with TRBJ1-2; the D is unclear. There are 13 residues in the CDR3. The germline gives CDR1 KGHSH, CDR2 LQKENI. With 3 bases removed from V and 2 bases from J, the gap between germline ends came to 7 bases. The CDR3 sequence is CASSPAGNYGYTF. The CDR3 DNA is TGTGCCAGCTCACCGGCGGGAAACTATGGCTACACCTTC. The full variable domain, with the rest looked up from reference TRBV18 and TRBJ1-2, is NAGVMQNPRHLVRRRGQEARLRCSPMKGHSHVYWYRQLPEEGLKFMVYLQKENIIDESGMPKERFSAEFPKEGPSILRIQQVVRGDSAAYFCASSPAGNYGYTFGSGTRLTVV.

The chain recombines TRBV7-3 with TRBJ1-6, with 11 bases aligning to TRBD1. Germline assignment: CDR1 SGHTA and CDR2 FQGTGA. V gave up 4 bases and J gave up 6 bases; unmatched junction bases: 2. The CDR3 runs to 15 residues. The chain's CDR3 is CASSSGTGGNSPLHF. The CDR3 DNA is TGTGCCAGCAGCTCCGGGACAGGGGGTAATTCACCCCTCCACTTT.

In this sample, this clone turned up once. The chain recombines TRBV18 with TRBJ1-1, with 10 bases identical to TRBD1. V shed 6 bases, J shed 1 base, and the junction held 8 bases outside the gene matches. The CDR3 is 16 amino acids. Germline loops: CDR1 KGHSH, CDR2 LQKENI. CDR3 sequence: CASSQTGGAGNTEAFF. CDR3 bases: TGTGCCAGCTCGCAGACAGGGGGCGCTGGGAACACTGAAGCTTTCTTT. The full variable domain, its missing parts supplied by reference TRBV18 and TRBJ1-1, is NAGVMQNPRHLVRRRGQEARLRCSPMKGHSHVYWYRQLPEEGLKFMVYLQKENIIDESGMPKERFSAEFPKEGPSILRIQQVVRGDSAAYFCASSQTGGAGNTEAFFGQGTRLTVV.

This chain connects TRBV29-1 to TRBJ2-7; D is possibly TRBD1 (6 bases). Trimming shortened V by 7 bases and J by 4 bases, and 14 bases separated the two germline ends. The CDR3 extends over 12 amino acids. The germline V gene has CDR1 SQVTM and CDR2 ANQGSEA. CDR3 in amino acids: CSAEDRNYEQYF. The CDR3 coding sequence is TGCAGCGCAGAAGACAGGAATTACGAGCAGTACTTC.

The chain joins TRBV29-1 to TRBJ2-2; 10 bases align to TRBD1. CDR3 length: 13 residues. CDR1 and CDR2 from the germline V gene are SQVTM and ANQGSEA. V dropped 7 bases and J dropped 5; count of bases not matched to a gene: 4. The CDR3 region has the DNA TGCAGCGCTGACAGGGGGCGTACCGGGGAGCTGTTTTTT. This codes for CSADRGRTGELFF.

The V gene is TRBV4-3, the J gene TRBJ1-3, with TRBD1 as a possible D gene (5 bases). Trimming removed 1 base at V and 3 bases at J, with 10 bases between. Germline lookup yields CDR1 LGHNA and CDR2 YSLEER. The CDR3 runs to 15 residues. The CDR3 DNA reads TGCGCCAGCAGCCAAGGCAGGGAGGTTGGAAACACCATATATTTT. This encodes CASSQGREVGNTIYF.

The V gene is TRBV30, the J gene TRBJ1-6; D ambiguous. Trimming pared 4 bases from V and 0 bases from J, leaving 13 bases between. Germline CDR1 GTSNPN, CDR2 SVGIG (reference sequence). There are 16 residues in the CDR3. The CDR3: CAWNRFESSYNSPLHF. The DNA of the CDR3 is TGTGCCTGGAATCGTTTCGAGAGCTCCTATAATTCACCCCTCCACTTT.

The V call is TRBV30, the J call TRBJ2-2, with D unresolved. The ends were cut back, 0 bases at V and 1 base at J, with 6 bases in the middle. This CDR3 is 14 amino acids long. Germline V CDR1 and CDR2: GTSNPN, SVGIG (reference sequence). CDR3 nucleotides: TGTGCCTGGAGTGTGTCCGTGAACACCGGGGAGCTGTTTTTT. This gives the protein CAWSVSVNTGELFF.

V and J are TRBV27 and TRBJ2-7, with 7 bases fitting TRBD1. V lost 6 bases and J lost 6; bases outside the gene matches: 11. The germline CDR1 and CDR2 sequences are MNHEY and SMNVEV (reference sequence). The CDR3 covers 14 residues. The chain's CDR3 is CASRQGSGVREQYF. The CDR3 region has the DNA TGTGCCAGCAGACAGGGGTCCGGGGTACGCGAGCAGTACTTC.

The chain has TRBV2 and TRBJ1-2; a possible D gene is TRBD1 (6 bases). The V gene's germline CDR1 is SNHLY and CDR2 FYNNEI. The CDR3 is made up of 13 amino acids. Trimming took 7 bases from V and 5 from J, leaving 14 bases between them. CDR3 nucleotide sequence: TGTGCCAGCACTCCCGGGGGGGCATATGGCTACACCTTC. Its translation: CASTPGGAYGYTF. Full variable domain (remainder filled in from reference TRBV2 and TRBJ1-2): EPEVTQTPSHQVTQMGQEVILRCVPISNHLYFYWYRQILGQKVEFLVSFYNNEISEKSEIFDDQFSVERPDGSNFTLKIRSTKLEDSAMYFCASTPGGAYGYTFGSGTRLTVV.

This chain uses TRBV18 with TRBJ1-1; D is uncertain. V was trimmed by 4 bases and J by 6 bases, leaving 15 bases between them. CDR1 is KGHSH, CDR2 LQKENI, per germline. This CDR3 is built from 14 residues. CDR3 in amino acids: CASSLSVEVAEAFF. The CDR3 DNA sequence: TGTGCCAGCTCACTCTCTGTCGAGGTGGCTGAAGCTTTCTTT. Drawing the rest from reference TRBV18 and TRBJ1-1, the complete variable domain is NAGVMQNPRHLVRRRGQEARLRCSPMKGHSHVYWYRQLPEEGLKFMVYLQKENIIDESGMPKERFSAEFPKEGPSILRIQQVVRGDSAAYFCASSLSVEVAEAFFGQGTRLTVV.

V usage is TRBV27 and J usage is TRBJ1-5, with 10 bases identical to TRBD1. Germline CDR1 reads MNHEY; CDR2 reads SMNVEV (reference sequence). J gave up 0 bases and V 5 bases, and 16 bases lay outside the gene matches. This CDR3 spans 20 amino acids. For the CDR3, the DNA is TGTGCCAGCAGTAGAGAGCTACGGGACAGGGGCGGCAATAGCAATCAGCCCCAGCATTTT. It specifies CASSRELRDRGGNSNQPQHF.

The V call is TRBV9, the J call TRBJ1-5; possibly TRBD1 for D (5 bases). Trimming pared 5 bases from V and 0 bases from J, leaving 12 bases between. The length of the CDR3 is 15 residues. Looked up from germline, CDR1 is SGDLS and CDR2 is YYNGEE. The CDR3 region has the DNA TGTGCCAGCAGTGGGGGGGACTATAGCAATCAGCCCCAGCATTTT. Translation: CASSGGDYSNQPQHF.

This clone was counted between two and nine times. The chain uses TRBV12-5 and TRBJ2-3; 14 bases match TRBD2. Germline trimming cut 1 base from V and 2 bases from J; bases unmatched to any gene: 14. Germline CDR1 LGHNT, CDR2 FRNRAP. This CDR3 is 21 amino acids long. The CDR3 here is CASGLDIPGLAGARSTDTQYF. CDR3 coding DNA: TGTGCTAGTGGTTTGGACATTCCGGGACTAGCGGGGGCGCGATCCACAGATACGCAGTATTTT. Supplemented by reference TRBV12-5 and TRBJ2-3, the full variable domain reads DARVTQTPRHKVTEMGQEVTMRCQPILGHNTVFWYRQTMMQGLELLAYFRNRAPLDDSGMPKDRFSAEMPDATLATLKIQPSEPRDSAVYFCASGLDIPGLAGARSTDTQYFGPGTRLTVL.

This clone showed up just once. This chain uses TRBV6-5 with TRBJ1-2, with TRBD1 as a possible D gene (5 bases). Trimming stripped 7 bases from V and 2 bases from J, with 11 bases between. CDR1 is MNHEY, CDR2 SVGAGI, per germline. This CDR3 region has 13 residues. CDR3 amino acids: CASTPDRNYGYTF. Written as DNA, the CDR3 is TGTGCCAGCACACCTGACAGAAACTATGGCTACACCTTC.

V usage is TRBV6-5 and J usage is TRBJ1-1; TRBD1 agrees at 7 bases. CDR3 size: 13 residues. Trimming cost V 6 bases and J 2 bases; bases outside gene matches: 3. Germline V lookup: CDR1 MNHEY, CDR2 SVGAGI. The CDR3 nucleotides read TGTGCCAGCAGAAGGGACAGTAACACTGAAGCTTTCTTT. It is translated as CASRRDSNTEAFF.

Here the CDR3 reads CASTSGSAYGGELFF. In DNA form, the CDR3 reads TGTGCCAGCACTAGCGGGAGTGCCTATGGCGGGGAGCTGTTTTTT. The chain links TRBV6-5 to TRBJ2-2; 10 nucleotides line up with TRBD2. V trimming: 7 bases; J trimming: 7 bases; junction bases outside the gene matches: 9. The CDR3 extends over 15 amino acids. The germline V gene has CDR1 MNHEY and CDR2 SVGAGI.

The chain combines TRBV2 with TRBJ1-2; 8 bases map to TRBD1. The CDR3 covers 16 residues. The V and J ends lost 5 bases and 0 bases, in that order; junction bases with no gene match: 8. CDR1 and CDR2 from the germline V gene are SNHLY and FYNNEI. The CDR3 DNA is TGTGCCAGCAGTCGACAGGGGAGCTTAACTAACTATGGCTACACCTTC. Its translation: CASSRQGSLTNYGYTF.